This T cell receptor (beta chain) was captured in a study of cytomegalovirus exposure and HLA in healthy donors. A multiplex PCR was run with 60 Vbeta primers and 13 Jbeta primers. Profiled with immunoSEQ multiplex PCR; TCRdb holds only in-frame clones, not every one. The sample yields 25,000 to 30,000 clones, 62% seen once. Input material: PBMCs. The sequence came from a male donor in good health and CMV-seropositive.

The chain's CDR3 is CASSFSGLDVTGELFF. In DNA, the CDR3 is TGTGCCAGCAGCTTTAGCGGACTAGACGTCACCGGGGAGCTGTTTTTT. The V call is TRBV5-6, the J call TRBJ2-2; TRBD2 matches at 7 bases. Germline loops: CDR1 SGHDT, CDR2 YYEEEE. The junction had 8 bases not matched to a gene; V was cut back by 2 bases and J by 4 bases. The length of the CDR3 is 16 residues.